This is a list of T cell receptor beta chains from one sample in a study of coeliac disease. Some clones are missing from TCRdb's copy, which holds only in-frame ones; the method was immunoSEQ multiplex PCR. In the table there are about 4,300 clones, roughly three fifths of which are singletons. Material for sequencing was intraepithelial lymphocytes from the gut. These TCRs come from a human donor with active celiac disease. CDR3s include the opening cysteine and the closing phenylalanine or tryptophan. D genes are given only for firm matches. Not every row has a clone size; where given, it reads once, few, many or a size class.

D	V	size	J	CDR3	DNA
.	TRBV29-1	.	TRBJ2-1	CSVAGTPSYNEQFF	TGCAGCGTGGCCGGGACTCCGTCCTACAATGAGCAGTTCTTC
.	TRBV29-1	.	TRBJ2-2	CSVGGGGTGELFF	TGCAGCGTTGGAGGTGGAGGGACCGGGGAGCTGTTTTTT
.	TRBV29-1	.	TRBJ2-3	CSVETENRGDTQYF	TGCAGCGTTGAAACCGAGAATAGGGGAGATACGCAGTATTTT
.	TRBV19	.	TRBJ1-5	CASSIGLTDQPQHF	TGTGCCAGTAGTATAGGACTGACGGATCAGCCCCAGCATTTT
TRBD2	TRBV10-2	.	TRBJ2-3	CASRYSGTSGNTQYF	TGCGCCAGCAGATACAGCGGGACCTCGGGGAATACGCAGTATTTT
.	TRBV19	.	TRBJ2-7	CATAEGGDYEQYF	TGTGCCACCGCCGAGGGGGGGGACTACGAGCAGTACTTC
.	TRBV27	.	TRBJ1-5	CASSLLPGNQPQHF	TGTGCCAGCAGTTTACTACCGGGCAATCAGCCCCAGCATTTT
.	TRBV5-1	few	TRBJ2-2	CASSLVIGLTGNTGELFF	TGCGCCAGCAGCTTGGTCATCGGGCTGACAGGGAACACCGGGGAGCTGTTTTTT
TRBD2	TRBV19	.	TRBJ2-7	CASSSRTSGRKSEQYF	TGTGCCAGTAGTTCGAGGACTAGCGGGAGAAAAAGCGAGCAGTACTTC
.	TRBV19	.	TRBJ2-7	CASSVRISREGLFYEQYF	TGTGCCAGTAGTGTCCGAATTTCGCGAGAGGGACTCTTCTACGAGCAGTACTTC
.	TRBV27	.	TRBJ2-2	CASSFSGGGELFF	TGTGCCAGCAGTTTTAGTGGAGGCGGGGAGCTGTTTTTT
.	TRBV7-9	few	TRBJ1-1	CASSSGLPTEAFF	TGTGCCAGCAGCTCCGGACTGCCCACTGAAGCTTTCTTT
TRBD1	TRBV19	.	TRBJ2-7	CASSPPGQNEQYF	TGTGCCAGTAGTCCACCGGGACAGAACGAGCAGTACTTC
.	TRBV29-1	few	TRBJ2-2	CSVSRAANTGELFF	TGCAGCGTTTCGAGGGCAGCGAACACCGGGGAGCTGTTTTTT
TRBD1	TRBV27	few	TRBJ2-4	CASSLWDSLAKNIQYF	TGTGCCAGCAGTTTATGGGACAGTCTAGCCAAAAACATTCAGTACTTC
.	TRBV6-5	few	TRBJ2-2	CAILSAWTGELFF	TGTGCCATCCTGTCTGCGTGGACCGGGGAGCTGTTTTTT
.	TRBV5-1	.	TRBJ2-1	CASSLYPYSYNEQFF	TGCGCCAGCAGCTTGTATCCGTACTCCTACAATGAGCAGTTCTTC
.	TRBV7-3	few	TRBJ2-1	CASSPGTFLLYNEQFF	TGTGCCAGCAGCCCGGGGACATTTCTCCTTTACAATGAGCAGTTCTTC
.	TRBV7-8	.	TRBJ1-1	CASSLVGGGKPEAFF	TGTGCCAGCAGCTTAGTCGGGGGGGGGAAACCTGAAGCTTTCTTT
.	TRBV2	.	TRBJ1-6	CASSPRQKAYSPLHF	TGTGCCAGCAGTCCCCGACAGAAAGCCTATTCACCCCTCCACTTT
TRBD1	TRBV27	once	TRBJ1-5	CASSLSPRQGARNQPQHF	TGTGCCAGCAGTTTATCGCCGAGACAGGGGGCTCGCAATCAGCCCCAGCATTTT
.	TRBV11-1	few	TRBJ2-7	CASSLNPLWAAGRYEQYF	TGTGCCAGCAGCTTAAACCCCCTTTGGGCGGCCGGGAGATACGAGCAGTACTTC
TRBD2	TRBV7-9	medium-sized	TRBJ2-1	CASSLAGLAGYDEQFF	TGTGCCAGCAGCTTAGCCGGACTAGCGGGATACGATGAGCAGTTCTTC
TRBD2	TRBV9	.	TRBJ2-7	CASSVAGGGRDEQYF	TGTGCCAGCAGCGTAGCGGGTGGCGGGAGGGACGAGCAGTACTTC
.	TRBV28	.	TRBJ1-5	CASSYTGYDQPQHF	TGTGCCAGCAGTTATACAGGGTACGATCAGCCCCAGCATTTT
TRBD2	TRBV6-5	.	TRBJ2-1	CASNLAAGYNEQFF	TGTGCCAGCAATCTAGCGGCAGGCTACAATGAGCAGTTCTTC
.	TRBV5-4	few	TRBJ2-7	CASSSGTPSYEQYF	TGTGCCAGCAGCAGCGGGACACCTTCCTACGAGCAGTACTTC
TRBD2	TRBV7-9	.	TRBJ2-7	CASLSGSGPYEQYF	TGTGCCAGTTTAAGCGGGAGTGGCCCCTACGAGCAGTACTTC
TRBD1	TRBV9	.	TRBJ1-4	CASSVAVRGREKLFF	TGTGCCAGCAGCGTAGCGGTCAGGGGGCGGGAAAAACTGTTTTTT
TRBD2	TRBV5-1	.	TRBJ2-3	CASSLARSGRADTDTQYF	TGCGCCAGCAGCTTGGCCCGGAGCGGGAGGGCAGACACAGATACGCAGTATTTT
TRBD2	TRBV11-3	few	TRBJ2-7	CASSLTSGRFAEQYF	TGTGCCAGCAGCTTAACTAGCGGGAGGTTTGCCGAGCAGTACTTC
TRBD1	TRBV7-9	.	TRBJ1-2	CASSLRQGYYYGYTF	TGTGCCAGCAGCTTGAGACAGGGGTATTACTATGGCTACACCTTC
.	TRBV6-1	medium-sized	TRBJ2-1	CAGSVGPSGYEQFF	TGTGCCGGCTCCGTGGGGCCAAGTGGTTATGAGCAGTTCTTC
.	TRBV12-2	.	TRBJ2-4	CASRHPGLAEVAKNIQYF	TGTGCAAGTCGCCACCCCGGGCTAGCGGAGGTAGCCAAAAACATTCAGTACTTC
TRBD2	TRBV9	.	TRBJ2-7	CASSAGGHPIYEQYF	TGTGCCAGCAGCGCGGGAGGACACCCCATCTACGAGCAGTACTTC
.	TRBV4-1	.	TRBJ2-7	CASSQGQGEGYEQYF	TGCGCCAGCAGCCAGGGACAAGGGGAGGGTTACGAGCAGTACTTC
.	TRBV2	.	TRBJ2-7	CASRWDSREQYF	TGTGCCAGCAGATGGGACTCGCGCGAGCAGTACTTC
TRBD1	TRBV29-1	.	TRBJ1-2	CSAWDRVYGYTF	TGCAGCGCTTGGGACAGGGTTTATGGCTACACCTTC
TRBD1	TRBV10-2	few	TRBJ2-7	CASSESAGQGYEQYF	TGCGCCAGCAGTGAGTCGGCGGGACAGGGCTACGAGCAGTACTTC
TRBD2	TRBV4-3	few	TRBJ2-7	CASSQAGTRVPHEQYF	TGCGCCAGCAGCCAAGCCGGGACTAGGGTGCCGCACGAGCAGTACTTC
.	TRBV5-1	.	TRBJ2-7	CASSWVGGGEQYF	TGCGCCAGCAGCTGGGTTGGGGGAGGCGAGCAGTACTTC
.	TRBV5-1	.	TRBJ1-1	CASSSVGNGNTEAFF	TGCGCCAGCAGCTCGGTTGGTAATGGGAACACTGAAGCTTTCTTT
.	TRBV9	.	TRBJ2-1	CASSVDGAAYNEQFF	TGTGCCAGCAGCGTAGACGGCGCGGCCTACAATGAGCAGTTCTTC
.	TRBV27	medium-sized	TRBJ1-2	CASSLTGTLYGYTF	TGTGCCAGCAGTTTAACCGGGACACTGTATGGCTACACCTTC
.	TRBV4-3	.	TRBJ2-7	CASSPGLTYEQYF	TGCGCCAGCAGCCCGGGACTTACCTACGAGCAGTACTTC
TRBD2	TRBV5-4	.	TRBJ2-5	CASSLALAGVETQYF	TGTGCCAGCAGCTTGGCTCTAGCGGGAGTGGAGACCCAGTACTTC
TRBD2	TRBV10-1	.	TRBJ2-1	CATTGTSGRATYNEQFF	TGCGCCACTACCGGGACTAGCGGGAGGGCCACCTACAATGAGCAGTTCTTC
.	TRBV5-1	large	TRBJ1-3	CASSLGQGNTIYF	TGCGCCAGCAGCTTGGGACAGGGAAACACCATATATTTT
TRBD2	TRBV9	few	TRBJ2-7	CASSVDPGLGVF	TGTGCCAGCAGCGTGGACCCGGGACTAGGAGTCTTC
.	TRBV4-1	.	TRBJ2-2	CASSQGAANTGELFF	TGCGCCAGCAGCCAAGGGGCAGCGAACACCGGGGAGCTGTTTTTT